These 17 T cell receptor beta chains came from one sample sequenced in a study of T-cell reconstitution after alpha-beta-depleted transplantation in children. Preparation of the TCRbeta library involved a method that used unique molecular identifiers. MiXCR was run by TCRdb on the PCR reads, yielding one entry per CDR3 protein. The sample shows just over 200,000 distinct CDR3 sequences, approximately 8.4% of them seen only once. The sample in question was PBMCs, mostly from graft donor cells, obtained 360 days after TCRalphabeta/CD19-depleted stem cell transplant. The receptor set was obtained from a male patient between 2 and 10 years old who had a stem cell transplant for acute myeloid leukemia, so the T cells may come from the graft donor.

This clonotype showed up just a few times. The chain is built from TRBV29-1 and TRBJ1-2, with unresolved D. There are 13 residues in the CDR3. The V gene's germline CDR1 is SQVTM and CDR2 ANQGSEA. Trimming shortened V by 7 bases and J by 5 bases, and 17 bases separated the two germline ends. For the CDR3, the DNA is TGCAGCGCCCAGGACGGACGGGGATATGGCTACACCTTC. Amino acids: CSAQDGRGYGYTF.

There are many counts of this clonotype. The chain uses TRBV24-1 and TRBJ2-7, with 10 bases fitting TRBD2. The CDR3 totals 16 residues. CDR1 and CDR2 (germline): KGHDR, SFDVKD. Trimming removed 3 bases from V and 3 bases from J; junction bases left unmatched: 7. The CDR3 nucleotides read TGTGCCACCAGTGATCCCAATAGCGGGAGGATCTACGAGCAGTACTTC. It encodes CATSDPNSGRIYEQYF.

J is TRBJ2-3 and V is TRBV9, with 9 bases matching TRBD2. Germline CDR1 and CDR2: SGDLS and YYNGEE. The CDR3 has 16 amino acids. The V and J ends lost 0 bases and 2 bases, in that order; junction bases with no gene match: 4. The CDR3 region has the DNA TGTGCCAGCAGCGTAGCAGCGGGGGGCAACACAGATACGCAGTATTTT. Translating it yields CASSVAAGGNTDTQYF. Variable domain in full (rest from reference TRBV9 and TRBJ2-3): DSGVTQTPKHLITATGQRVTLRCSPRSGDLSVYWYQQSLDQGLQFLIQYYNGEERAKGNILERFSAQQFPDLHSELNLSSLELGDSALYFCASSVAAGGNTDTQYFGPGTRLTVL.

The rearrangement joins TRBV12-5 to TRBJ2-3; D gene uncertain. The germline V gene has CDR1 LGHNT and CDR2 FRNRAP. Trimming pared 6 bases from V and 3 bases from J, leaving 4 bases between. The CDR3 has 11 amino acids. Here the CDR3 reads CASGRTDTQYF. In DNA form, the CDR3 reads TGTGCTAGTGGAAGGACAGATACGCAGTATTTT.

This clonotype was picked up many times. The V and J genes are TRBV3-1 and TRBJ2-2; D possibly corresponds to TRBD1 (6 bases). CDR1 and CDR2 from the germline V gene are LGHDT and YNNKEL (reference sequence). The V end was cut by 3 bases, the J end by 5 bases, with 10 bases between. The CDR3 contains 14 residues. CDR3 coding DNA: TGTGCCAGCAGCCACTACAGGGAGACCGGGGAGCTGTTTTTT. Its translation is CASSHYRETGELFF.

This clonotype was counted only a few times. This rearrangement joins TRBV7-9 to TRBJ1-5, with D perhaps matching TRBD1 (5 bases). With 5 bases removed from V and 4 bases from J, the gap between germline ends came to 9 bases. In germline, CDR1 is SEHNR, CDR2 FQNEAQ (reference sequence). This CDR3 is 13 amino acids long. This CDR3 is CASSGARNQPQHF. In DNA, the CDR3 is TGTGCCAGCAGCGGGGCCAGGAATCAGCCCCAGCATTTT.

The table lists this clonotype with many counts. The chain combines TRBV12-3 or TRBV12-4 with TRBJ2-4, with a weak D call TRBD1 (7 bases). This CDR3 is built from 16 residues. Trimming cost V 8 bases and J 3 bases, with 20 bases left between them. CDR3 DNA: TGTGCCAGCCGCTCCTCAGGGGGGACCTTCAAAAACATTCAGTACTTC. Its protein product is CASRSSGGTFKNIQYF.

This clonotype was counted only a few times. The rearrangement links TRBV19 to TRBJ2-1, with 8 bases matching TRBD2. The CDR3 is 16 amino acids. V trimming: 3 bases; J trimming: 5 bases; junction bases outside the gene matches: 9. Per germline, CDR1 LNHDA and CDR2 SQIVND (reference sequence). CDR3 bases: TGTGCCAGTAGTATCGTAGCGGGAACTACCGACAATGAGCAGTTCTTC. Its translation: CASSIVAGTTDNEQFF.

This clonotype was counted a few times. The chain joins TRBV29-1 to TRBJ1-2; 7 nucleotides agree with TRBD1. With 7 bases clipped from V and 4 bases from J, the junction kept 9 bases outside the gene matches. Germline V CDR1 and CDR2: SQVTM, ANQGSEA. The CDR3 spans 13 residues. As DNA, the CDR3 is TGCAGCGGGGAGGCACAGGGGTCCTATGGCTACACCTTC. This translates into CSGEAQGSYGYTF.

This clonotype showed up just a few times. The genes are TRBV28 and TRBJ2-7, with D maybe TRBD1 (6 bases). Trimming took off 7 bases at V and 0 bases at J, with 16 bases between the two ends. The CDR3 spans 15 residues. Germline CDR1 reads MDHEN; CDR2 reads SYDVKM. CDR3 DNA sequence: TGTGCCAGCACCTGGGGGCAGAGTAGCTCCTACGAGCAGTACTTC. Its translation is CASTWGQSSSYEQYF.

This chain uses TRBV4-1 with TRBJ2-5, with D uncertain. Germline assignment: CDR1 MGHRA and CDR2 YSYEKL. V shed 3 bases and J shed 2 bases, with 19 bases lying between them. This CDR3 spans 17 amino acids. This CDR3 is CASSQRPWARIQETQYF. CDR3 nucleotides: TGCGCCAGCAGCCAGAGGCCGTGGGCTCGAATACAAGAGACCCAGTACTTC.

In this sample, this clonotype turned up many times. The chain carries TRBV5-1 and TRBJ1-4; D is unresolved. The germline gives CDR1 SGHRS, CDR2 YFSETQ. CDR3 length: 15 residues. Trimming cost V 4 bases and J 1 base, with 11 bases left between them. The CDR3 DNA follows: TGCGCCAGCAGCGTTTGGTCGGGAACTAATGAAAAACTGTTTTTT. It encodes CASSVWSGTNEKLFF.

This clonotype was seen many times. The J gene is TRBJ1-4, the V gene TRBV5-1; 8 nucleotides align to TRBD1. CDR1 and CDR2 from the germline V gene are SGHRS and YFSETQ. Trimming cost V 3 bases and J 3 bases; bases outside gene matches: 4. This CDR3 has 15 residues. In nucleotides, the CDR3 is TGCGCCAGCAGCTCGCAGGGGGCAGCTAATGAAAAACTGTTTTTT. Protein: CASSSQGAANEKLFF.

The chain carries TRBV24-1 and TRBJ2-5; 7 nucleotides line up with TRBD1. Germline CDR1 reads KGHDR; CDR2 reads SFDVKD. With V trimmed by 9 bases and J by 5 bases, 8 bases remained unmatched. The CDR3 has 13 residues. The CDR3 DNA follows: TGTGCCACCGGACAGGACGTTTGTGAGACCCAGTACTTC. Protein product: CATGQDVCETQYF.

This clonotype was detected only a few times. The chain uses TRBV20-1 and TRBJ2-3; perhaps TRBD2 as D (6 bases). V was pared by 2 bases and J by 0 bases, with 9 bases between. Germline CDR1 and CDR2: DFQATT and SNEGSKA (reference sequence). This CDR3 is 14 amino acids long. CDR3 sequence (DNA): TGCAGTGCTAGACGGGGGAAAAGCACAGATACGCAGTATTTT. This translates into CSARRGKSTDTQYF.

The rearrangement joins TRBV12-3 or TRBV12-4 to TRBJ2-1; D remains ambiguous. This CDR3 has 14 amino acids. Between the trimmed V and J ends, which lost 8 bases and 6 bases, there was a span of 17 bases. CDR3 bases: TGTGCCAGCCGTAATCCCGATTCTATCAATGAGCAGTTCTTC. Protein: CASRNPDSINEQFF.

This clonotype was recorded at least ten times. Here the CDR3 reads CASRLQGADEQYF. The CDR3, as DNA: TGTGCCAGCCGACTACAGGGGGCGGACGAGCAGTACTTC. The chain carries TRBV6-2 or TRBV6-3 and TRBJ2-7, with 9 positions matching TRBD1. This CDR3 has 13 amino acids. J lost 5 bases, V lost 8 bases, and 7 bases had no gene match. The germline CDR1 and CDR2 sequences are MNHEY and SVGEGT.